Each of the 23 T cell receptor beta chains below was sequenced from the same sample in a study of beta chain features in type 1 diabetes. Every isolated RNA sample was fully reverse transcribed, so sequencing captured expressed TCRB transcripts. The method was immunoSEQ multiplex PCR; TCRdb's version includes in-frame clones alone and lacks a portion of them. The repertoire holds under 900,000 clones, 17% seen once, with about 0.02% in the top ten. The specimen sequenced was naive CD4+ T cells from blood. These receptors all come from a woman under 30 in good health.

This chain joins TRBV2 and TRBJ2-7, with D hard to call. The J call may be wrong; the DNA end is better matched by TRBJ2-5. The CDR3 sequence is 14 residues long. Germline CDR1 and CDR2: SNHLY and FYNNEI. CDR3 sequence: CASSKDRNQETQYF. The CDR3 DNA reads TGTGCCAGCAGTAAGGACCGAAACCAAGAGACCCAGTACTTC.

The J gene is TRBJ1-5, the V gene TRBV28, with a possible D match to TRBD1 (6 bases). The CDR3 totals 15 residues. From germline, CDR1 is MDHEN and CDR2 SYDVKM. V was shortened by 8 bases and J by 3 bases, with 17 bases between the two germline ends. The CDR3 region has the DNA TGTGCCAGCCCACGGGGGCACAGGAACAATCAGCCCCAGCATTTT. Translated: CASPRGHRNNQPQHF. The full variable domain, completed using reference TRBV28 and TRBJ1-5, is DVKVTQSSRYLVKRTGEKVFLECVQDMDHENMFWYRQDPGLGLRLIYFSYDVKMKEKGDIPEGYSVSREKKERFSLILESASTNQTSMYLCASPRGHRNNQPQHFGDGTRLSIL.

This clone was picked up a small number of times. The chain combines TRBV27 with TRBJ1-2, with 9 bases matching TRBD1. V was clipped by 6 bases and J by 7 bases; unmatched bases: 6. Germline CDR1 reads MNHEY; CDR2 reads SMNVEV (reference sequence). CDR3 size: 13 residues. The CDR3 sequence: CASRKQGAPGYTF. The CDR3 DNA sequence: TGTGCCAGCAGAAAACAGGGGGCGCCTGGCTACACCTTC.

Only a few counts were recorded for this clone. V and J are TRBV6-1 and TRBJ1-2, with 7 bases identical to TRBD1. Germline assignment: CDR1 MNHNS and CDR2 SASEGT. After removal of 5 bases from V and 8 bases from J, the junction contained 11 bases not matched to a gene. The CDR3 contains 14 residues. The DNA for the CDR3 is TGTGCCAGCAGTAGGGGGCTTGGGAGGCCAGGCTACACCTTC. It codes for CASSRGLGRPGYTF.

J is TRBJ2-7 and V is TRBV11-2; 9 nucleotides line up with TRBD1. Germline V CDR1 and CDR2: SGHAT, FQNNGV. The CDR3 covers 14 residues. The V segment lost 5 bases and the J segment 3 bases; nucleotides outside the gene matches: 5. The CDR3 coding sequence is TGTGCCAGCAGCACGTACAGGGGGCTCTACGAGCAGTACTTC. Translating it yields CASSTYRGLYEQYF.

The rearrangement uses TRBV4-1 and TRBJ2-5; 9 bases are a match to TRBD2. CDR3 length: 15 amino acids. J was trimmed by 5 bases and V by 2 bases; bases with no gene match: 6. Germline CDR1 is MGHRA and CDR2 is YSYEKL. CDR3 bases: TGCGCCAGCAGCCAACCTCGGACTAGCGACGAGACCCAGTACTTC. Protein sequence: CASSQPRTSDETQYF.

Notes on this clone: The same CDR3 arises from other DNA sequences in this sample as well. Written as DNA, the CDR3 is TGTGCCATCAGCGGAGACAATGAGCAGTTCTTC. It yields the protein CAISGDNEQFF. The rearrangement uses TRBV10-3 and TRBJ2-1, with D unresolved. Per the germline V gene, CDR1 is ENHRY and CDR2 is SYGVKD. CDR3 size: 11 residues. V was trimmed by 6 bases and J by 5 bases, leaving 5 bases between them.

This clone turned up a few times. The chain recombines TRBV25-1 with TRBJ2-1, with TRBD2 identical over 9 bases. CDR1 is MGHDK and CDR2 is SYGVNS in the germline V gene. The CDR3 loop spans 14 amino acids. The V and J ends lost 8 bases and 7 bases, in that order; junction bases with no gene match: 9. The CDR3 coding sequence is TGTGCCAGCGAACTAGCGGGTGGGGGAAATGAGCAGTTCTTC. It yields the protein CASELAGGGNEQFF.

This clone appeared a few times. J is TRBJ2-1 and V is TRBV21-1; TRBD2, the table's D call, was not compared with the DNA. TRBV21-1 constitutes a pseudogene. The CDR3 has 18 residues. The CDR3 DNA reads TGTGCCAGCAGCGCTCCGACCGGGACTAGCGGGTCCTACAATGAGCAGTTCTTC. This encodes CASSAPTGTSGSYNEQFF.

The V gene is TRBV6-5, the J gene TRBJ2-5; unclear D gene. Deletions cut 4 bases from V and 4 bases from J, with 10 bases between. Germline V gene data show CDR1 as MNHEY and CDR2 as SVGAGI. The CDR3 is 13 residues long. CDR3 protein: CASSSLWAETQYF. The CDR3 nucleotides are TGTGCCAGCAGTTCGCTCTGGGCAGAGACCCAGTACTTC.

The rearrangement uses TRBV9 and TRBJ2-2; 7 nucleotides agree with TRBD1. V dropped 0 bases and J dropped 4; count of bases not matched to a gene: 6. Germline V gene data show CDR1 as SGDLS and CDR2 as YYNGEE. The CDR3 has 16 residues. CDR3 loop: CASSVAGTVGTGELFF. For the CDR3, the DNA is TGTGCCAGCAGCGTAGCGGGGACAGTGGGCACCGGGGAGCTGTTTTTT.

The chain carries TRBV28 and TRBJ1-5, with 7 bases matching TRBD1. CDR3 size: 15 residues. After removal of 3 bases from V and 2 bases from J, the junction contained 4 bases not matched to a gene. In germline, CDR1 is MDHEN, CDR2 SYDVKM. CDR3 residues: CASSFLGTGNQPQHF. The CDR3 bases are TGTGCCAGCAGTTTCCTAGGGACAGGCAATCAGCCCCAGCATTTT.

V and J are TRBV7-2 and TRBJ2-1; TRBD2 might be the D (6 bases). Between the trimmed V and J ends, which lost 1 base and 7 bases, there was a span of 14 bases. Germline loops: CDR1 SGHTA, CDR2 FQGNSA. This CDR3 comprises 15 residues. The CDR3 sequence: CASSLGAGYGNEQFF. DNA for the CDR3: TGTGCCAGCAGCTTAGGGGCGGGGTACGGGAATGAGCAGTTCTTC.

The chain links TRBV7-8 to TRBJ2-7, with D tentatively TRBD1 or TRBD2 (6 bases each). The germline V gene has CDR1 SGHVS and CDR2 FQNEAQ. The CDR3 length is 13 residues. Trimming took 6 bases from V and 2 from J, leaving 11 bases between them. CDR3: CASSLRGAYEQYF. The DNA for the CDR3 is TGTGCCAGCAGTTTAAGGGGGGCCTACGAGCAGTACTTC.

This rearrangement joins TRBV19 to TRBJ1-2; D possibly corresponds to TRBD1 (5 bases). Germline V gene data show CDR1 as LNHDA and CDR2 as SQIVND (reference sequence). The CDR3 length is 16 residues. Trimming cost V 6 bases and J 1 base, with 18 bases left between them. The CDR3 region has the DNA TGTGCCAGTAGGCCGGCGGGACCCCAGTATAACTATGGCTACACCTTC. Its protein is CASRPAGPQYNYGYTF.

The V and J genes are TRBV5-1 and TRBJ2-5; D not resolved. The ends were cut back, 4 bases at V and 4 bases at J, with 23 bases in the middle. The CDR3 extends over 17 amino acids. Germline V gene data show CDR1 as SGHRS and CDR2 as YFSETQ. In nucleotides, the CDR3 is TGCGCCAGCAGCCCTCGTCCTGACCCCTACGGTGGAGAGACCCAGTACTTC. Protein product: CASSPRPDPYGGETQYF.

This clone has a handful of counts. The chain carries TRBV7-9 and TRBJ1-1; 7 bases fit TRBD1. Trimming cost V 2 bases and J 6 bases; bases outside gene matches: 9. Germline values: CDR1 SEHNR, CDR2 FQNEAQ (reference sequence). The CDR3 has 15 residues. The CDR3 DNA reads as TGTGCCAGCAGCTTAATGGGACAGCAGTTCGCTGAAGCTTTCTTT. This translates into CASSLMGQQFAEAFF. Full variable domain (outside the CDR3, taken from reference TRBV7-9 and TRBJ1-1): DTGVSQNPRHKITKRGQNVTFRCDPISEHNRLYWYRQTLGQGPEFLTYFQNEAQLEKSRLLSDRFSAERPKGSFSTLEIQRTEQGDSAMYLCASSLMGQQFAEAFFGQGTRLTVV.

The V gene is TRBV2, the J gene TRBJ2-7, with 13 bases aligning to TRBD2. The germline V gene encodes CDR1 SNHLY and CDR2 FYNNEI. This CDR3 spans 15 amino acids. V gave up 6 bases and J gave up 1 base; unmatched junction bases: 3. The CDR3 sequence: CASRGLAGISYEQYF. The CDR3 DNA is TGTGCCAGCAGGGGACTAGCGGGAATATCCTACGAGCAGTACTTC.

V gene TRBV5-4 combines with J gene TRBJ2-7; 11 bases agree with TRBD2. V gave up 2 bases and J gave up 7 bases; unmatched junction bases: 11. The germline V gene has CDR1 SGHNT and CDR2 YYREEE (reference sequence). This CDR3 contains 16 residues. The CDR3 here is CASSLSLAGGSLEQYF. The CDR3 coding sequence is TGTGCCAGCAGCTTAAGTCTAGCGGGAGGATCTCTAGAGCAGTACTTC.

The J gene is TRBJ2-2, the V gene TRBV7-2; 10 bases match TRBD1. CDR1 and CDR2 (germline): SGHTA, FQGNSA. The CDR3 contains 15 residues. The ends lost 5 bases at V and 6 bases at J; junction bases unmatched: 6. The CDR3 loop reads CASSLDRGVAGELFF. The DNA for the CDR3 is TGTGCCAGCAGCCTGGACAGGGGGGTGGCCGGGGAGCTGTTTTTT.

The chain combines TRBV7-2 with TRBJ2-1, with TRBD2 matching 10 bases. V was clipped by 1 base and J by 11 bases; unmatched bases: 8. The CDR3 sequence is 15 residues long. The germline V gene has CDR1 SGHTA and CDR2 FQGNSA. This CDR3 is CASSLELAGASQQFF. CDR3 DNA sequence: TGTGCCAGCAGCTTAGAGCTAGCGGGAGCCTCCCAGCAGTTCTTC.

This clone showed up just a few times. The chain is built from TRBV13 and TRBJ1-3, with D unclear. The V end lost 0 bases, the J end lost 4 bases, and 13 bases lay between the germline ends. The CDR3 covers 16 residues. Germline V gene lookup returns CDR1 PRHDT and CDR2 FYEKMQ (reference sequence). This CDR3 reads CASSLGRVRRGNTIYF. The DNA of the CDR3 is TGTGCCAGCAGCTTAGGCCGCGTGAGGCGGGGAAACACCATATATTTT.

On this clone itself: Other DNA sequences in the same sample also yield this CDR3. The chain links TRBV29-1 to TRBJ2-1, with D hard to call. CDR1 and CDR2 (germline): SQVTM, ANQGSEA. V shed 7 bases and J shed 8 bases, with 21 bases lying between them. This CDR3 has 14 amino acids. CDR3 bases: TGCAGCGCAACCAAGAAGACCAGCTGGCATGAGCAGTTCTTC. Translation: CSATKKTSWHEQFF.